The 31 T cell receptor beta chains presented below share a single source sample, sequenced in a study of shared clonotypes between healthy human individuals. Sequencing used immunoSEQ multiplex PCR; TCRdb keeps in-frame clones, though not all of them. The sample has about 980,000 clones, 70% to 85% seen once. What was sequenced was memory CD4+ T cells sorted from blood. Subset given: CD45RA-negative fraction. The receptors come from a man aged 18 to 30 in good health.

This sequence joins TRBV21-1 and TRBJ2-2. TRBV21-1 is assigned pseudogene status. This CDR3 contains 14 residues. In DNA, the CDR3 is TGTGCCAGCAGCATAGGCTCAGTGGCCGGGGAGCTGTTTTTT. Translating gives CASSIGSVAGELFF.

The J gene is TRBJ2-5, the V gene TRBV5-1; TRBD2 aligns across 12 bases. Losses at the gene ends were 3 bases for V and 2 bases for J; bases not matched to a gene: 5. The CDR3 loop spans 16 amino acids. Germline-derived CDR1 and CDR2 are SGHRS and YFSETQ. The CDR3 here is CASSSRTSGVQETQYF. Written as DNA, the CDR3 is TGCGCCAGCAGCTCCCGGACTAGCGGGGTTCAAGAGACCCAGTACTTC.

V is TRBV7-9 and J is TRBJ1-2; a possible D gene is TRBD1 (5 bases). V dropped 5 bases and J dropped 8 bases, with 18 bases sitting between them. Germline V gene lookup returns CDR1 SEHNR and CDR2 FQNEAQ (reference sequence). This CDR3 comprises 14 residues. The CDR3 DNA reads TGTGCCAGCAGCCAAGGGGAGTGGGGTGCAGGCTACACCTTC. Residues: CASSQGEWGAGYTF.

Turning to this clone: The same CDR3 can be traced to other DNA sequences in this sample. The V call is TRBV7-9, the J call TRBJ2-7; possible D gene TRBD1, 6 bases. This CDR3 is built from 14 residues. CDR1 and CDR2 (germline): SEHNR, FQNEAQ (reference sequence). The ends were cut back, 4 bases at V and 4 bases at J, with 14 bases in the middle. The CDR3 is CASSSNRVGYEQYF. The CDR3 nucleotides are TGTGCCAGCAGCTCTAACAGGGTGGGGTACGAGCAGTACTTC.

The chain has TRBV29-1 and TRBJ2-5; 8 bases line up with TRBD2. The V gene end was trimmed by 4 bases and the J gene end by 3 bases; junction bases not matched to a gene: 13. This CDR3 has 16 amino acids. The germline CDR1 and CDR2 sequences are SQVTM and ANQGSEA. The CDR3 coding sequence is TGCAGCGTTGGGAAAAAGGCGGGGGGCAGGAAAGAGACCCAGTACTTC. Residues: CSVGKKAGGRKETQYF.

The chain has TRBV5-6 and TRBJ1-1; 7 bases fit TRBD1. This CDR3 has 13 amino acids. Germline CDR1 SGHDT, CDR2 YYEEEE. The junction had 5 bases not matched to a gene; V was cut back by 4 bases and J by 5 bases. The CDR3 protein is CASSPGQRTEAFF. CDR3 sequence (DNA): TGTGCCAGCAGCCCGGGACAGAGAACTGAAGCTTTCTTT.

The rearrangement links TRBV5-1 to TRBJ2-5; D unclear. The CDR3 totals 13 residues. V lost 4 bases and J lost 5, with 12 bases in between. Germline loops: CDR1 SGHRS, CDR2 YFSETQ. This CDR3 reads CASSLRLFETQYF. The CDR3 region has the DNA TGCGCCAGCAGCCTCCGGTTGTTTGAGACCCAGTACTTC.

The V gene is TRBV7-2, the J gene TRBJ2-1; tentative D call: TRBD2 (5 bases). Germline CDR1 reads SGHTA; CDR2 reads FQGNSA. CDR3 length: 14 residues. Trimming stripped 6 bases from V and 10 bases from J, with 19 bases between. The chain's CDR3 is CASSTRTVPKEQFF. CDR3 coding DNA: TGTGCCAGCAGTACTAGGACGGTACCAAAAGAGCAGTTCTTC.

The chain carries TRBV10-1 and TRBJ2-2; no clear D. Germline V gene data show CDR1 as WNHNN and CDR2 as SYGVQD (reference sequence). The CDR3 contains 17 residues. V lost 5 bases, J lost 2 bases, and 18 bases lay in between. The CDR3 nucleotides are TGCGCCAGCAGTCTTTACGTCGGGCTTAATAACACCGGGGAGCTGTTTTTT. It codes for CASSLYVGLNNTGELFF.

This chain uses TRBV28 with TRBJ2-7; D remains unclear. Trimming removed 8 bases at V and 2 bases at J, with 7 bases between. The CDR3 consists of 11 residues. Germline assignment: CDR1 MDHEN and CDR2 SYDVKM. CDR3 DNA: TGTGCCAGCGCCCTAACCTACGAGCAGTACTTC. Protein product: CASALTYEQYF.

The rearrangement links TRBV5-6 to TRBJ2-5, with 8 positions matching TRBD1. J gave up 5 bases and V 3 bases, and 12 bases lay outside the gene matches. Germline lookup yields CDR1 SGHDT and CDR2 YYEEEE. The CDR3 length is 16 residues. The CDR3 sequence is CASSSLKTGVRETQYF. The CDR3 DNA sequence: TGTGCCAGCAGCTCCCTCAAGACAGGGGTAAGGGAGACCCAGTACTTC.

The chain has TRBV19 and TRBJ2-5, with TRBD1 identical over 7 bases. The V segment lost 5 bases and the J segment 3 bases; nucleotides outside the gene matches: 3. The CDR3 is 13 residues long. Germline assignment: CDR1 LNHDA and CDR2 SQIVND (reference sequence). The CDR3 region is CASSPGQKETQYF. CDR3 in DNA: TGTGCCAGTAGTCCGGGACAGAAAGAGACCCAGTACTTC. Full variable domain (missing parts from reference TRBV19 and TRBJ2-5): DGGITQSPKYLFRKEGQNVTLSCEQNLNHDAMYWYRQDPGQGLRLIYYSQIVNDFQKGDIAEGYSVSREKKESFPLTVTSAQKNPTAFYLCASSPGQKETQYFGPGTRLLVL.

This clone was found a few times. V and J are TRBV6-6 and TRBJ2-5; 9 bases match TRBD1. CDR3 length: 15 residues. From germline, CDR1 is MNHNY and CDR2 SVGAGI (reference sequence). V dropped 2 bases and J dropped 5; count of bases not matched to a gene: 6. The CDR3 DNA is TGTGCCAGCAGTTACGCGGGACAGGGAGGTGAGACCCAGTACTTC. Its protein is CASSYAGQGGETQYF.

The genes are TRBV28 and TRBJ1-1, with 10 bases aligning to TRBD1. Germline CDR1 MDHEN, CDR2 SYDVKM. The V segment lost 7 bases and the J segment 1 base; nucleotides outside the gene matches: 12. The CDR3 is made up of 17 amino acids. The CDR3 coding sequence is TGTGCCAGCAATCTCTGGACAGGGGGAACCGAGAACACTGAAGCTTTCTTT. It is translated as CASNLWTGGTENTEAFF.

This clone was observed once. The CDR3 region is CASSPGTGSGYTF. The CDR3 DNA follows: TGTGCCAGCAGCCCTGGGACAGGATCTGGCTACACCTTC. The chain joins TRBV14 to TRBJ1-2; 8 nucleotides agree with TRBD1. Trimming removed 4 bases from V and 7 bases from J; junction bases left unmatched: 5. The CDR3 length is 13 residues. Germline lookup yields CDR1 SGHDN and CDR2 FVKESK.

This chain connects TRBV2 to TRBJ2-3; 8 nucleotides match TRBD1. CDR1 SNHLY and CDR2 FYNNEI come from the germline V gene. The CDR3 runs 14 residues. The trim removed 9 bases at V and 4 bases at J, leaving 9 bases unmatched. The CDR3 region is CASSRTGRADTQYF. CDR3 nucleotide sequence: TGTGCCAGTTCCCGGACAGGGCGGGCAGATACGCAGTATTTT.

The rearrangement uses TRBV19 and TRBJ1-1; D possibly corresponds to TRBD1 (5 bases). This CDR3 is built from 17 residues. From germline, CDR1 is LNHDA and CDR2 SQIVND (reference sequence). V lost 3 bases and J lost 4, with 21 bases in between. CDR3 DNA: TGTGCCAGTAGTATCCACTCTGGTATGGGGGGATCCACTGAAGCTTTCTTT. It specifies CASSIHSGMGGSTEAFF.

The table lists this clone with a count of one. This chain uses TRBV15 with TRBJ2-7, with TRBD1 identical over 7 bases. There are 14 residues in the CDR3. Germline V CDR1 and CDR2: LNHNV, YYDKDF (reference sequence). V lost 3 bases, J lost 3 bases, and 5 bases stayed unmatched. CDR3 sequence reads: CATSRGDSLYEQYF. In DNA, the CDR3 is TGTGCCACCAGCAGGGGGGACAGCCTCTACGAGCAGTACTTC.

This clone was seen once. CDR3 coding DNA: TGTGCCAGCAGTTACCGGGACGGTAACACCGGGGAGCTGTTTTTT. It specifies CASSYRDGNTGELFF. This chain uses TRBV6-5 with TRBJ2-2, with D possibly being TRBD1 or TRBD2 (5 bases each). The CDR3 is made up of 15 amino acids. Germline loops: CDR1 MNHEY, CDR2 SVGAGI. Trimming removed 2 bases from V and 2 bases from J, with 9 bases in between.

The rearrangement links TRBV9 to TRBJ1-1; 7 bases align to TRBD1. With 0 bases clipped from V and 5 bases from J, the junction kept 4 bases outside the gene matches. Per the germline V gene, CDR1 is SGDLS and CDR2 is YYNGEE. This CDR3 has 14 residues. The CDR3 region is CASSVGQGRTEAFF. CDR3 nucleotide sequence: TGTGCCAGCAGCGTAGGACAGGGACGAACTGAAGCTTTCTTT. Combining the CDR3 with reference TRBV9 and TRBJ1-1 gives the whole variable domain DSGVTQTPKHLITATGQRVTLRCSPRSGDLSVYWYQQSLDQGLQFLIQYYNGEERAKGNILERFSAQQFPDLHSELNLSSLELGDSALYFCASSVGQGRTEAFFGQGTRLTVV.

This chain joins TRBV29-1 and TRBJ2-2; D unclear. V lost 6 bases to trimming and J lost 1 base, with 6 bases between them. CDR3 length: 12 amino acids. Per germline, CDR1 SQVTM and CDR2 ANQGSEA. In nucleotides, the CDR3 is TGCAGCGTACAGCTGAACACCGGGGAGCTGTTTTTT. This encodes CSVQLNTGELFF.

This rearrangement joins TRBV4-3 to TRBJ2-3; D not certain. V was cut by 0 bases and J by 0 bases, with 10 bases left in between. This CDR3 contains 16 residues. Germline CDR1 is LGHNA and CDR2 is YSLEER. CDR3 nucleotides: TGCGCCAGCAGCCAAGATCACGGGCGTAGCACAGATACGCAGTATTTT. Amino acids: CASSQDHGRSTDTQYF.

The CDR3 region is CAWTRGGTGGYEQYF. CDR3 nucleotides: TGTGCCTGGACCAGAGGGGGGACAGGGGGCTACGAGCAGTACTTC. The rearrangement links TRBV30 to TRBJ2-7; 11 nucleotides agree with TRBD1. The V gene's germline CDR1 is GTSNPN and CDR2 SVGIG (reference sequence). V gave up 4 bases and J gave up 3 bases; unmatched junction bases: 8. The CDR3 loop spans 15 amino acids.

This clone was seen only a few times. The chain employs TRBV28 and TRBJ1-5; no reliable D call. V lost 5 bases, J lost 0 bases, and 2 bases lay in between. This CDR3 has 12 residues. Germline CDR1 and CDR2: MDHEN and SYDVKM. CDR3 loop: CASSNSNQPQHF. As DNA, the CDR3 is TGTGCCAGCAGTAATAGCAATCAGCCCCAGCATTTT.

The chain recombines TRBV5-1 with TRBJ2-3, with a tentative D call TRBD1 (6 bases). Per germline, CDR1 SGHRS and CDR2 YFSETQ. Between the trimmed V and J ends, which lost 0 bases and 2 bases, there was a span of 10 bases. The CDR3 has 15 residues. CDR3 DNA sequence: TGCGCCAGCAGCTTGGGCAGGGGAACCACAGATACGCAGTATTTT. It encodes CASSLGRGTTDTQYF.

The V and J genes are TRBV4-1 and TRBJ2-7; 7 nucleotides align to TRBD2. The CDR3 totals 16 residues. Germline V CDR1 and CDR2: MGHRA, YSYEKL. V lost 0 bases, J lost 6 bases, and 11 bases stayed unmatched. CDR3 sequence (DNA): TGCGCCAGCAGCCAAGATTGGGGAGGGGCCCAAGCCGAGCAGTACTTC. Protein: CASSQDWGGAQAEQYF.

This clone has more than one count but fewer than ten. The chain joins TRBV25-1 to TRBJ1-1; D might be TRBD1 (5 bases). Germline V gives CDR1 MGHDK, CDR2 SYGVNS. V was trimmed by 11 bases and J by 1 base, leaving 17 bases between them. CDR3 length: 14 amino acids. CDR3 bases: TGTGCCTCACAAGGGCAGGGTCAGAACACTGAAGCTTTCTTT. Its translation is CASQGQGQNTEAFF.

The rearrangement links TRBV30 to TRBJ1-4, with D perhaps matching TRBD1 (5 bases). Trimming shortened V by 5 bases and J by 4 bases, and 8 bases separated the two germline ends. The germline V gene encodes CDR1 GTSNPN and CDR2 SVGIG (reference sequence). The CDR3 spans 12 residues. CDR3 DNA: TGTGCCTGGTCAGGGAATAATGAAAAACTGTTTTTT. Its protein product is CAWSGNNEKLFF.

V usage is TRBV6-1 and J usage is TRBJ1-2; maybe TRBD1 (6 bases). The germline CDR1 and CDR2 sequences are MNHNS and SASEGT. The CDR3 sequence is 14 residues long. V dropped 6 bases and J dropped 4 bases, with 15 bases sitting between them. The CDR3 sequence: CASRRPGEGYGYTF. CDR3 DNA sequence: TGTGCCAGCAGGCGCCCAGGGGAGGGCTATGGCTACACCTTC.

The chain links TRBV7-9 to TRBJ2-1; 7 bases are shared with TRBD2. The germline V gene has CDR1 SEHNR and CDR2 FQNEAQ (reference sequence). The CDR3 has 16 amino acids. Losses at the gene ends were 1 base for V and 5 bases for J; bases not matched to a gene: 8. The chain's CDR3 is CASSLVGRGINNEQFF. In DNA, the CDR3 is TGTGCCAGCAGCTTAGTTGGGCGGGGGATCAACAATGAGCAGTTCTTC.

The chain links TRBV2 to TRBJ2-3; 8 bases match TRBD2. This CDR3 contains 15 residues. Losses at the gene ends were 7 bases for V and 0 bases for J; bases not matched to a gene: 6. Germline CDR1 SNHLY, CDR2 FYNNEI. This chain's CDR3 is CASTREGPSTDTQYF. The DNA of the CDR3 is TGTGCCAGCACACGGGAGGGTCCTAGCACAGATACGCAGTATTTT.